The T cell receptor beta chain described here comes from a study of cytomegalovirus exposure and HLA in healthy donors. Findings and limits, study-wide: The authors enumerated under 200 TCR beta chains as linked to cytomegalovirus. It was likely that a cluster of highly shared sequence variants was a sequencing artifact.

Donors likely had unrecorded immune exposures despite being nominally healthy when sampled. As to this clone: Its antigen is currently unknown.

60 Vbeta and 13 Jbeta primers were used in PCR. Only in-frame clones appear in the TCRdb table, and some are missing; sequencing was by immunoSEQ multiplex PCR. The table records about 120,000 clones, 60% to 75% of them present only once. This sequence originates from a woman aged 40 to 50 in good health and CMV-seropositive. The sequenced sample was PBMCs.

The CDR3 protein is CATSRDRSYEQYF. The DNA for the CDR3 is TGTGCCACCAGCAGGGACAGGTCCTACGAGCAGTACTTC. V is TRBV15 and J is TRBJ2-7; TRBD1 aligns across 7 bases. This CDR3 is built from 13 residues. The ends lost 3 bases at V and 1 base at J; junction bases unmatched: 0. Germline values: CDR1 LNHNV, CDR2 YYDKDF (reference sequence).